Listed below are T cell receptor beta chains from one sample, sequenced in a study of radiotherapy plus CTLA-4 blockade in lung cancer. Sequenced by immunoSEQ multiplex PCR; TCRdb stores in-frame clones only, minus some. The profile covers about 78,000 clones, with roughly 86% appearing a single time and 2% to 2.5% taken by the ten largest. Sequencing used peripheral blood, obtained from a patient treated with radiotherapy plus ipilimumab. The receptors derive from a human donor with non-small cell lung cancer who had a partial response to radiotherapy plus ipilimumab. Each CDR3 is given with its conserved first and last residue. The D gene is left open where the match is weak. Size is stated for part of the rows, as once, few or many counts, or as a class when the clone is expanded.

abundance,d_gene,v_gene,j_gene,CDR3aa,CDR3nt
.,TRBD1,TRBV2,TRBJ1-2,CASSEFEGADGYTF,TGTGCCAGCAGTGAATTTGAGGGGGCAGACGGCTACACCTTC
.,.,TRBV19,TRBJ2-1,CASSIPGFNEQFF,TGTGCCAGTAGTATACCAGGGTTCAATGAGCAGTTCTTC
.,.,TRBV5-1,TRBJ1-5,CASSLQGYSNQPQHF,TGCGCCAGCAGCTTACAGGGTTATAGCAATCAGCCCCAGCATTTT
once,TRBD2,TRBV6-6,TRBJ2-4,CAGSASGENIQYF,TGTGCCGGGTCAGCTAGCGGGGAAAACATTCAGTACTTC
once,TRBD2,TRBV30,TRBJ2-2,CAWRFGLVFPGELFF,TGTGCCTGGAGATTTGGACTAGTCTTCCCCGGGGAGCTGTTTTTT
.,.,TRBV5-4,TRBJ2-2,CASSPPGRNTGELFF,TGTGCCAGCAGCCCTCCGGGGAGGAACACCGGGGAGCTGTTTTTT
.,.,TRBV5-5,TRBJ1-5,CASSLEPGVNQPQHF,TGTGCCAGCAGCTTGGAACCAGGGGTGAATCAGCCCCAGCATTTT
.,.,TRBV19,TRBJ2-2,CASSIAGTGELFF,TGTGCCAGTAGTATAGCCGGCACCGGGGAGCTGTTTTTT
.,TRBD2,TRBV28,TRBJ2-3,CASSIAGFTDTQYF,TGTGCCAGCAGTATAGCGGGGTTCACAGATACGCAGTATTTT
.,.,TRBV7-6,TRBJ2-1,CASSLELAGEQFF,TGTGCCAGCAGCTTAGAACTAGCTGGAGAGCAGTTCTTC
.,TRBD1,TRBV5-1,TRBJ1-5,CASSWTGDQPQHF,TGCGCCAGCAGCTGGACAGGGGATCAGCCCCAGCATTTT
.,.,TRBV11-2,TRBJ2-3,CASSLTRVDTQYF,TGTGCCAGCAGCTTAACTCGGGTGGATACGCAGTATTTT
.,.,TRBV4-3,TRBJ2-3,CASSLGGNTDTQYF,TGCGCCAGCAGCCTAGGGGGTAACACAGATACGCAGTATTTT
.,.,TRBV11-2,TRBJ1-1,CASSLGDLVGAFF,TGTGCCAGCAGCTTAGGTGACTTGGTCGGAGCTTTCTTT
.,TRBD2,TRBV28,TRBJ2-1,CASSPGTSGLAREQFF,TGTGCCAGCAGTCCCGGAACTAGCGGGCTGGCCCGTGAGCAGTTCTTC
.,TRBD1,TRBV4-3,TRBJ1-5,CASSQDRQGQGYQPQHF,TGCGCCAGCAGCCAAGATCGACAAGGACAGGGCTATCAGCCCCAGCATTTT
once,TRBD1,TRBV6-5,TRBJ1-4,CASSLTTGWEEKLFF,TGTGCCAGCAGTCTCACGACAGGGTGGGAAGAAAAACTGTTTTTT
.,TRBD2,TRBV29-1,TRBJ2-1,CSVVRAGDRNEQFF,TGCAGCGTTGTCCGGGCGGGAGACCGCAATGAGCAGTTCTTC
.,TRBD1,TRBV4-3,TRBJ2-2,CASSTRDSRNTGELFF,TGCGCCAGCAGCACCCGGGACAGCCGGAACACCGGGGAGCTGTTTTTT
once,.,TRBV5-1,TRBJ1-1,CASSRDTQGNTEAFF,TGCGCCAGCAGCAGGGACACCCAGGGTAACACTGAAGCTTTCTTT
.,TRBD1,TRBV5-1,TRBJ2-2,CASSSLGGPGELFF,TGCGCCAGCAGCTCACTAGGGGGCCCCGGGGAGCTGTTTTTT
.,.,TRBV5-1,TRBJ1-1,CASSLDGQMNTEAFF,TGCGCCAGCAGCTTGGATGGCCAGATGAACACTGAAGCTTTCTTT
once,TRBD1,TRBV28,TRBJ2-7,CASSSTGVGSSYEQYF,TGTGCCAGCAGTTCTACAGGGGTGGGGAGCTCCTACGAGCAGTACTTC
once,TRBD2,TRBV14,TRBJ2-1,CASSPPGKRDYNEQFF,TGTGCCAGCAGCCCACCGGGGAAGCGGGACTACAATGAGCAGTTCTTC
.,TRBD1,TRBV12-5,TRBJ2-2,CASNRHSSGQTNTGELFF,TGTGCTAGCAACCGGCACTCATCGGGACAGACGAACACCGGGGAGCTGTTTTTT
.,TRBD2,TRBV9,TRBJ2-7,CASSPLAGGSYEQYF,TGTGCCAGCAGCCCGCTAGCGGGAGGGTCCTACGAGCAGTACTTC
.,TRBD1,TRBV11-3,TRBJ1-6,CASSAEPGQINSPLHF,TGTGCCAGCAGCGCCGAACCGGGACAGATTAATTCACCCCTCCACTTT
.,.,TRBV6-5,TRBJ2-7,CASSYSGTRSGNEQYF,TGTGCCAGCAGTTACTCGGGTACGCGATCAGGAAACGAGCAGTACTTC
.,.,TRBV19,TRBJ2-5,CASRLLGQETQYF,TGTGCCAGTAGGCTTCTGGGCCAGGAGACCCAGTACTTC